This TCR beta chain is drawn from a study of Tregs in tolerant kidney transplant recipients. Study results and limitations: The small number of patients limits these findings pending further validation. Biological reproducibility was not directly addressed in this study. The most relevant donor-specific Treg TCRbeta repertoire apparently came from expansion with activated donor B cells.

In regard to this clone: Its antigen is unknown. At one end, the junction sequence differs from germline, possibly due to a read error.

Clones were sequenced by immunoSEQ multiplex PCR, and TCRdb holds only the in-frame ones, with some missing. The data hold some 4,100 clones, with over 50% observed a single time. The TCR sequence derives from a human donor in good health. Source material: CD8+ T cells from blood cultured with allogeneic cells.

CDR3 in DNA: TGTGCCAGCAGAGAAGACAGGGGTTACACCATATATTTT. This codes for CASREDRGYTIYF. J is TRBJ1-3 and V is TRBV2, with 8 bases matching TRBD1. This CDR3 is built from 13 residues. Germline V lookup: CDR1 SNHLY, CDR2 FYNNEI.